This T cell receptor beta chain stems from a study of CD8+ T cells in alopecia areata. The study, taken as a whole, reports: Sequencing of scalp tissue also captures the resident alphabeta T cells of normal skin. Researchers reported that TCR sharing among patients proved less clear than in mice, possibly HLA-linked.

Treatment indicated: oral pan-JAK inhibitor, 5-10 mg twice daily. Worth noting for this clone: Its antigen is unknown.

Once RNA had been extracted, it was reverse transcribed into cDNA to act as the sequencing template. Generated by immunoSEQ multiplex PCR, the TCRdb table keeps only in-frame clones and is missing some. The table lists some 200,000 clones, 58% of them singletons. The sample was CD4+ T cells sorted from blood, taken at week 24, from a patient treated with tofacitinib. This sequence originates from a human donor with alopecia areata.

CDR3 in DNA: TGCAGCGTTGGGGTTCTTGAAGAGCAGTTCTTC. Translation gives CSVGVLEEQFF. The V and J genes are TRBV29-1 and TRBJ2-1; D not resolved. The CDR3 consists of 11 residues. Germline assignment: CDR1 SQVTM and CDR2 ANQGSEA. V was pared by 4 bases and J by 10 bases, with 11 bases between.